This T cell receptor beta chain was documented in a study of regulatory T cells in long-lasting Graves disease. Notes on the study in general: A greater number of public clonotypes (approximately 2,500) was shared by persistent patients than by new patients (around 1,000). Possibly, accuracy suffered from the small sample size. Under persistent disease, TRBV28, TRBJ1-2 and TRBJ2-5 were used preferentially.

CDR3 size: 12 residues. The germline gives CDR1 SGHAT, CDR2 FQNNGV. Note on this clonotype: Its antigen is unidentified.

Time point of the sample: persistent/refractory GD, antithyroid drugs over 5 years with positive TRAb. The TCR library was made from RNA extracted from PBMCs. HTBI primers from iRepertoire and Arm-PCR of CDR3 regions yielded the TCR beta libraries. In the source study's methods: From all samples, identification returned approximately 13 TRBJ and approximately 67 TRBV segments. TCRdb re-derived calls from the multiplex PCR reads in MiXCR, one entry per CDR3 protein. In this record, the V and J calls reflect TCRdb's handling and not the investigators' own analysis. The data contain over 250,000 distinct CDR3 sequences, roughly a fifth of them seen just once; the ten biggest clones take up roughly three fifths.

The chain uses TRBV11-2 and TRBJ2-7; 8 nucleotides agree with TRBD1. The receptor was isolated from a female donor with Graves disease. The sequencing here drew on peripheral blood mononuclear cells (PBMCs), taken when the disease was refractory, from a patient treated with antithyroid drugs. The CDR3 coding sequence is TGTGCATTTGGGACAGGTATCCACGAGCAGTACTTC. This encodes CAFGTGIHEQYF.